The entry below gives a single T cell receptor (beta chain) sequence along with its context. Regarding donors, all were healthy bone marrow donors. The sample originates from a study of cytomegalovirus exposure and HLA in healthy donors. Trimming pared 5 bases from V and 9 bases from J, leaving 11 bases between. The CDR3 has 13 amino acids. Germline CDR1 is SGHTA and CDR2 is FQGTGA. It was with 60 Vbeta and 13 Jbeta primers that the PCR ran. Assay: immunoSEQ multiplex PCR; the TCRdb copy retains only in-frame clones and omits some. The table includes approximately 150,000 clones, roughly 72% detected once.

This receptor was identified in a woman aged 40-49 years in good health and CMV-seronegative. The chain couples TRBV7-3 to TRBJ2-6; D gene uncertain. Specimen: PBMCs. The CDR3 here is CASSVDTLNVLTF. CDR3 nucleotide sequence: TGTGCCAGCAGCGTTGACACACTCAACGTCCTGACTTTC.